The 8 T cell receptor beta chains given below trace back to one sample, sequenced in a study of CD8 T cells in Susac syndrome (dated by TCRdb to the late 2010s). The library was built by means of the immunoSEQ multiplex PCR assay. RNA was extracted using the RNeasy kit, and roughly 0.5 to 1 microgram was reverse transcribed with random hexamers. TCRdb redid the processing of the public reads, applying fastp at Q25 and MiXCR, and retained in-frame beta chains. For every CDR3 protein sequence, its rows merge into one entry that carries the most common genes and DNA. The sample records about 120,000 distinct CDR3 sequences, around 94% of which are singletons. The ten largest clones take up approximately 0.22% of the sample. Material: CD8+ T cells from PBMCs. Receptor source: a human donor with Susac syndrome.

The chain recombines TRBV5-4 with TRBJ2-7; 8 nucleotides agree with TRBD1. CDR1 and CDR2 (germline): SGHNT, YYREEE (reference sequence). Trimming removed 4 bases from V and 0 bases from J; junction bases left unmatched: 6. The CDR3 length is 15 residues. This CDR3 reads CASSPGQGLSYEQYF. In nucleotides, the CDR3 is TGTGCCAGCAGCCCCGGACAGGGTCTCTCCTACGAGCAGTACTTC.

This chain uses TRBV12-3 or TRBV12-4 with TRBJ2-5; 9 bases fit TRBD2. The CDR3 is made up of 13 amino acids. Losses at the gene ends were 3 bases for V and 5 bases for J; bases not matched to a gene: 1. In DNA, the CDR3 is TGTGCCAGCAGTTTCGGACTAGCGGAGACCCAGTACTTC. Translation gives CASSFGLAETQYF.

This clonotype came up once. The chain joins TRBV7-9 to TRBJ2-7; 7 bases align to TRBD1. V lost 5 bases and J lost 5; bases outside the gene matches: 3. The CDR3 has 12 residues. Germline V lookup: CDR1 SEHNR, CDR2 FQNEAQ (reference sequence). For the CDR3, the DNA is TGTGCCAGCAGCACAGGGGTACACGAGCAGTACTTC. It translates to CASSTGVHEQYF.

V is TRBV6-1 and J is TRBJ1-2; D unresolved. V lost 5 bases to trimming and J lost 6 bases, with 13 bases between them. This CDR3 contains 13 residues. Germline values: CDR1 MNHNS, CDR2 SASEGT. CDR3 sequence: CASSPQAPDGYTF. The CDR3 coding sequence is TGTGCCAGCAGTCCCCAGGCCCCGGATGGCTACACCTTC.

This chain uses TRBV29-1 with TRBJ2-1; TRBD2 is a possible D gene (6 bases). The CDR3 contains 12 residues. The ends were cut back, 4 bases at V and 9 bases at J, with 13 bases in the middle. Germline CDR1 is SQVTM and CDR2 is ANQGSEA. The CDR3 protein is CSVGATSGEQFF. The CDR3 DNA is TGCAGCGTTGGAGCGACTAGTGGTGAGCAGTTCTTC.

In its sample, this clonotype was seen a few times. This chain connects TRBV7-6 to TRBJ2-5, with D maybe TRBD2 (7 bases). Germline V gene sequence: CDR1 SGHVS, CDR2 FNYEAQ. The CDR3 sequence is 14 residues long. V lost 1 base and J lost 5, with 11 bases in between. CDR3 in amino acids: CASSLGGGRETQYF. Written as DNA, the CDR3 is TGTGCCAGCAGCTTAGGGGGGGGCCGGGAGACCCAGTACTTC.

The chain carries TRBV6-5 and TRBJ1-2; D gene uncertain. The CDR3 length is 14 residues. V lost 0 bases and J lost 6, with 11 bases in between. The germline V gene has CDR1 MNHEY and CDR2 SVGAGI. The CDR3: CASSYSRYTNGYTF. CDR3 coding DNA: TGTGCCAGCAGTTACTCGCGGTATACAAATGGCTACACCTTC.

The CDR3: CSANSGRRSSTDTQYF. CDR3 nucleotide sequence: TGCAGTGCTAATAGCGGGAGGAGGTCTAGCACAGATACGCAGTATTTT. The chain joins TRBV20-1 to TRBJ2-3; TRBD2 agrees at 10 bases. V was clipped by 4 bases and J by 0 bases; unmatched bases: 7. Germline assignment: CDR1 DFQATT and CDR2 SNEGSKA (reference sequence). The CDR3 has 16 residues.